This entry lists 9 T cell receptor beta chains sequenced from one sample in a study of shared clonotypes between healthy human individuals. Assay: immunoSEQ multiplex PCR; the TCRdb copy retains only in-frame clones and omits some. This table holds 2 million to 2.5 million clones, 80% to 95% found once. Source material: naive CD4+ T cells from PBMCs. Subset defined: CD45RA+ positively selected. Receptor source: a man younger than 30 in good health. Some clones in this sample may be carry-over from other donors' samples.

V gene TRBV28 combines with J gene TRBJ2-7; a possible D gene is TRBD1 (6 bases). This CDR3 is 17 amino acids long. V was shortened by 4 bases and J by 6 bases, with 25 bases between the two germline ends. CDR1 and CDR2 (germline): MDHEN, SYDVKM. CDR3 region: CASSSSGFGRGGSEQYF. The CDR3 region has the DNA TGTGCCAGCAGTTCCTCTGGGTTCGGCAGGGGTGGCTCCGAGCAGTACTTC.

The sample holds one count of this clone. Here the CDR3 DNA reads TGTGCCAGCAGCTTGTTGGTCCAAGAGACCCAGTACTTC. Its translation: CASSLLVQETQYF. This chain uses TRBV5-5 with TRBJ2-5; D is uncertain. CDR1 and CDR2 from the germline V gene are SGHKS and YYEKEE (reference sequence). The V end was cut by 1 base, the J end by 1 base, with 5 bases between. The CDR3 runs to 13 residues.

The chain has TRBV28 and TRBJ2-5; D uncertain. With the DNA end fitting TRBJ2-7 better, the J assignment may be wrong. Germline assignment: CDR1 MDHEN and CDR2 SYDVKM. This CDR3 contains 12 residues. The CDR3 loop reads CASRELSYEQYF. In DNA form, the CDR3 reads TGTGCCAGCAGGGAACTCTCCTACGAGCAGTACTTC.

The chain has TRBV5-1 and TRBJ2-7, with D hard to call. The CDR3 consists of 14 residues. CDR1 is SGHRS and CDR2 is YFSETQ in the germline V gene. With 0 bases removed from V and 11 bases from J, the gap between germline ends came to 18 bases. Here the CDR3 reads CASSLGAASGEKYF. CDR3 DNA: TGCGCCAGCAGCTTGGGGGCAGCGTCGGGTGAAAAGTACTTC.

The chain uses TRBV6-6 and TRBJ2-7, with a weak D call TRBD2 (5 bases). Trimming took 6 bases from V and 6 from J, leaving 15 bases between them. CDR3 length: 13 residues. CDR1 and CDR2 from the germline V gene are MNHNY and SVGAGI (reference sequence). CDR3 nucleotides: TGTGCCAGCAGCCAGATCACTAGTGGCGAGCAGTACTTC. This encodes CASSQITSGEQYF.

In DNA form, the CDR3 reads TGTGCCTCTATGCCTATGTGGAATGAGCAGTTCTTC. Protein product: CASMPMWNEQFF. This chain joins TRBV30 and TRBJ2-1; unclear D gene. Trimming removed 7 bases from V and 7 bases from J, with 14 bases in between. Germline-derived CDR1 and CDR2 are GTSNPN and SVGIG (reference sequence). The CDR3 consists of 12 residues.

The chain has TRBV7-8 and TRBJ2-7; perhaps TRBD2 as D (5 bases). This CDR3 comprises 14 residues. V was cut by 5 bases and J by 5 bases, with 16 bases left in between. Germline V CDR1 and CDR2: SGHVS, FQNEAQ. The CDR3 sequence: CASSPRGLAHEQYF. The CDR3 region has the DNA TGTGCCAGCAGCCCCAGAGGACTCGCCCACGAGCAGTACTTC.

The chain couples TRBV5-1 to TRBJ1-2; a possible D gene is TRBD1 (6 bases). The CDR3 is 14 residues long. CDR1 is SGHRS and CDR2 is YFSETQ in the germline V gene. V shed 6 bases and J shed 2 bases, with 14 bases lying between them. The CDR3 sequence: CASKLGGANYGYTF. CDR3 nucleotide sequence: TGCGCCAGCAAACTCGGGGGGGCAAACTATGGCTACACCTTC.

The sample holds one count of this clone. The V gene is TRBV18, the J gene TRBJ2-1; possible D gene TRBD2, 5 bases. V lost 7 bases and J 0 bases, leaving 13 bases between the germline ends. Per the germline V gene, CDR1 is KGHSH and CDR2 is LQKENI. The length of the CDR3 is 15 residues. The CDR3 DNA reads as TGTGCCAGCTTGTTGGACTTAAGCTCCTACAATGAGCAGTTCTTC. This sequence encodes CASLLDLSSYNEQFF.